These T cell receptor beta chains were read from a single sample in a study of shared clonotypes between healthy human individuals. Data came from immunoSEQ multiplex PCR; TCRdb stores just in-frame clones and leaves some out. The table has more than 2 million clones, about 94% seen once; the top ten hold 0.13%. The source material was naive CD4+ T cells sorted from blood. These receptor sequences come from a young man in good health. Each CDR3 is given with its conserved first and last residue. A D gene is named only where the DNA matches it firmly. Clone size appears in some rows only: once, few, many, or a class for an expanded clone.

TRBJ1-1	NA	NA	TRBV27	TGTGCCAGCATCAGCCCCTCGGGGTACACTGAAGCTTTCTTT	CASISPSGYTEAFF
TRBJ1-5	NA	NA	TRBV4-3	TGCGCCAGCAGCCAAGAAGTAGGGACCAGGGCAGGTACCGCTCAGCCCCAGCATTTT	CASSQEVGTRAGTAQPQHF
TRBJ2-3	NA	TRBD2	TRBV5-1	TGCGCCAGCAGCTCGGACGGGACTAGCGGCACAGATACGCAGTATTTT	CASSSDGTSGTDTQYF
TRBJ2-3	once	TRBD2	TRBV5-6	TGTGCCAGCAGCTTGGTACTAGCGGGGGGCAGCACAGATACGCAGTATTTT	CASSLVLAGGSTDTQYF
TRBJ1-3	few	NA	TRBV9	TGTGCCAGCAGCGTAGTTGGAAACACCATATATTTT	CASSVVGNTIYF
TRBJ2-7	NA	NA	TRBV5-1	TGCGCCAGCAGCCTCGGGCAGTTCAACGAGCAGTACTTC	CASSLGQFNEQYF
TRBJ2-5	NA	TRBD2	TRBV5-1	TGCGCCAGCAGTTCGGGGCGGGAGGGGACCCAGTACTTC	CASSSGREGTQYF
TRBJ2-5	NA	TRBD1	TRBV7-9	TGTGCCAGCAGCCCTTGGGACAGGGTCGGGGAGACCCAGTACTTC	CASSPWDRVGETQYF
TRBJ1-2	NA	NA	TRBV10-3	TGTGCCATCAGTGAGTCGGACACCTCTGGGTATGGCTACACCTTC	CAISESDTSGYGYTF
TRBJ1-6	NA	NA	TRBV4-1	TGCGCCAGCAGCCAGCAACGCGGGGAAATTAATTCACCCCTCCACTTT	CASSQQRGEINSPLHF
TRBJ1-1	NA	NA	TRBV5-1	TGCGCCAGCAACCCGGATGCGTTGAACACTGAAGCTTTCTTT	CASNPDALNTEAFF
TRBJ1-2	NA	TRBD1	TRBV9	TGTGCCAGCAGCGACAGGGGTGGAGGTGGCTACACCTTC	CASSDRGGGGYTF
TRBJ1-6	NA	NA	TRBV28	TGTGCCAGCAGACCCGAAAGAGATAATTCACCCCTCCACTTT	CASRPERDNSPLHF
TRBJ2-1	NA	NA	TRBV9	TGTGCCAGTGCGCCGGGCTCCTACAATGAGCAGTTCTTC	CASAPGSYNEQFF
TRBJ1-6	NA	NA	TRBV27	TGTGCCAGCAGGACCGTTCGGGGGTCAAGCTCGGCCCTCCACTTT	CASRTVRGSSSALHF
TRBJ2-5	NA	NA	TRBV28	TGTGCCAGCAGTTTAAAGGGGCTAGGAGAGACCCAGTACTTC	CASSLKGLGETQYF
TRBJ2-7	NA	NA	TRBV28	TGTGCCAGCAGGCTAGGGAGCTACGAGCAGTACTTC	CASRLGSYEQYF
TRBJ2-7	few	TRBD2	TRBV6-5	TGTGCCAGCACCCCCTCGGGAGGAGGCTACGAGCAGTACTTC	CASTPSGGGYEQYF
TRBJ2-1	NA	TRBD1	TRBV7-9	TGTGCCAGCAACGGACAGGGGGCAAATGAGCAGTTCTTC	CASNGQGANEQFF
TRBJ1-1	once	TRBD1	TRBV11-2	TGTGCCAGCAGCGCTATAAGGGGGCTCGGTGAAGCTTTCTTT	CASSAIRGLGEAFF
TRBJ1-6	NA	NA	TRBV9	TGTGCCAGCAGCGTAGCTCGAGTAGATAATTCACCCCTCCACTTT	CASSVARVDNSPLHF
TRBJ2-7	NA	NA	TRBV5-8	TGTGCCAGCACCCAGTTACCCAGCTCTGCCCCCATCTACGAGCAGTACTTC	CASTQLPSSAPIYEQYF
TRBJ1-6	NA	NA	TRBV11-2	TGTGCCAGCAGCTCTACCGGAGATTCACCCCTCCACTTT	CASSSTGDSPLHF
TRBJ1-1	NA	NA	TRBV30	TGTGCCTGGAGTGTAGAGAGTATGAACACTGAAGCTTTCTTT	CAWSVESMNTEAFF